This is a list of T cell receptor beta chains from one sample in a study of vaccination effects on CD4 cells after COVID-19. No antigens are known for them. The protocol was immunoSEQ multiplex PCR, while the TCRdb copy is restricted to in-frame clones and leaves out a portion. This sample has approximately 47,000 clones, with 76% found just once. This material consisted of CD4+ T cells from PBMCs cultured without peptide, taken before COVID-19 vaccination. These receptors came from a human donor who had a prior SARS-CoV-2 infection. Both conserved end residues are part of each CDR3. The D gene is left open where the match is weak. The listing skips clone size in some rows; elsewhere it reads once, few, many or a size class.

J gene | clone size | D gene | V gene | CDR3 protein | CDR3 DNA
TRBJ1-4 | . | . | TRBV21-1 | CANTHGQGALLTNEKLFF | TGTGCCAACACCCATGGCCAGGGGGCGCTTCTTACTAATGAAAAACTGTTTTTT
TRBJ1-1 | . | . | TRBV7-9 | CASSLDPPYPNTEAFF | TGTGCCAGCAGCTTAGATCCTCCATATCCGAACACTGAAGCTTTCTTT
TRBJ1-1 | . | . | TRBV2 | CASTLLGGDTEAFF | TGTGCCAGCACCCTCCTGGGGGGGGACACTGAAGCTTTCTTT
TRBJ1-1 | . | . | TRBV11-2 | CATKQGLENTEAFF | TGTGCCACAAAACAGGGACTGGAAAACACTGAAGCTTTCTTT
TRBJ2-1 | . | . | TRBV4-2 | CASSQEERTYNEQFF | TGTGCCAGCAGCCAAGAGGAGCGGACGTACAATGAGCAGTTCTTC
TRBJ1-5 | . | . | TRBV2 | CASSGQANQPQHF | TGTGCCAGCAGTGGGCAGGCCAATCAGCCCCAGCATTTT
TRBJ2-3 | . | . | TRBV5-1 | CASSPGGTSPGNTQYF | TGCGCCAGCAGCCCAGGTGGGACTTCCCCGGGGAATACGCAGTATTTT
TRBJ2-2 | . | TRBD1 | TRBV6-6 | CACGTGHGELFF | TGTGCCTGTGGGACAGGGCACGGGGAGCTGTTTTTT
TRBJ2-5 | . | . | TRBV5-8 | CASSRQIQETQYF | TGTGCCAGCAGCCGACAGATACAAGAGACCCAGTACTTC
TRBJ2-3 | . | . | TRBV5-1 | CASSLMHQDTQYF | TGCGCCAGCAGCTTGATGCATCAGGATACGCAGTATTTT
TRBJ2-3 | . | TRBD2 | TRBV28 | CASSLAASGSTDTQYF | TGTGCCAGCAGTTTGGCGGCTAGCGGTAGCACAGATACGCAGTATTTT
TRBJ2-5 | . | . | TRBV11-2 | CASSFSSQETQYF | TGTGCCAGCAGCTTTTCCAGCCAAGAGACCCAGTACTTC
TRBJ2-6 | few | . | TRBV25-1 | CASSEVEGRPGANVLTF | TGTGCCAGCAGTGAAGTTGAGGGCCGGCCTGGGGCCAACGTCCTGACTTTC
TRBJ1-2 | . | . | TRBV5-6 | CASSFTTGKYGYTF | TGTGCCAGCAGCTTCACGACGGGGAAGTATGGCTACACCTTC
TRBJ1-2 | few | . | TRBV5-1 | CASSLRPDYGYTF | TGCGCCAGCAGCTTGCGGCCAGACTATGGCTACACCTTC
TRBJ1-3 | . | . | TRBV7-9 | CASSSGSGNTIYF | TGTGCCAGCAGCTCAGGGTCTGGAAACACCATATATTTT
TRBJ1-1 | . | . | TRBV18 | CASSPSGDLYTEAFF | TGTGCCAGCTCACCATCTGGGGACCTCTACACTGAAGCTTTCTTT
TRBJ1-5 | . | . | TRBV3-1/TRBV3-2 | CASSTGIAPQHF | TGTGCCAGCAGTACCGGGATTGCGCCCCAGCATTTT
TRBJ2-6 | . | . | TRBV9 | CASSLRSGANVLTF | TGTGCCAGCAGCCTCCGCTCTGGGGCCAACGTCCTGACTTTC
TRBJ2-1 | . | . | TRBV11-2 | CASSLDGPWGFF | TGTGCCAGCAGCTTAGACGGACCATGGGGGTTCTTC
TRBJ2-1 | . | TRBD2 | TRBV11-3 | CASSTGTSHPSEQFF | TGTGCCAGCAGCACCGGGACTAGCCATCCCTCTGAGCAGTTCTTC
TRBJ2-7 | . | TRBD1 | TRBV5-1 | CASSLFQGASYEQYF | TGCGCCAGCAGCTTGTTCCAGGGGGCTTCCTACGAGCAGTACTTC
TRBJ2-2 | . | . | TRBV5-4 | CASSLGGGRNNRELFF | TGTGCCAGCAGCTTGGGGGGGGGCAGGAACAACCGGGAGCTGTTTTTT
TRBJ2-7 | . | TRBD2 | TRBV7-3 | CASSLFPSGSLMTYEQYF | TGTGCCAGCAGCTTATTCCCTAGCGGGAGTCTCATGACCTACGAGCAGTACTTC
TRBJ2-7 | . | . | TRBV7-9 | CASSYWESGEQYF | TGTGCCAGCAGCTACTGGGAATCTGGGGAGCAGTACTTC
TRBJ2-3 | . | TRBD2 | TRBV11-3 | CASSLDLLAGVTDTQYF | TGTGCCAGCAGCTTAGATCTTCTAGCGGGAGTCACAGATACGCAGTATTTT
TRBJ2-3 | . | . | TRBV5-3 | CARSSRLCDGTDTQYF | TGTGCCAGAAGCTCCCGACTTTGCGATGGCACAGATACGCAGTATTTT
TRBJ1-5 | . | . | TRBV25-1 | CASSELGEGNQPQHF | TGTGCCAGCAGTGAATTGGGTGAGGGCAATCAGCCCCAGCATTTT
TRBJ2-3 | . | . | TRBV11-3 | CASSLDLSATSTDTQYF | TGTGCCAGCAGCTTAGATCTAAGCGCAACAAGCACAGATACGCAGTATTTT
TRBJ1-3 | . | TRBD1 | TRBV5-5 | CASSFSGGRNTIYF | TGTGCCAGCAGCTTTTCAGGGGGTAGAAACACCATATATTTT
TRBJ2-1 | . | TRBD2 | TRBV19 | CASTPGGLGLAGANEQFF | TGTGCCAGTACCCCAGGGGGGTTGGGTCTAGCGGGAGCCAATGAGCAGTTCTTC
TRBJ2-2 | . | TRBD2 | TRBV7-2 | CASSSPPGLWMSGELFF | TGTGCCAGCAGCTCCCCCCCGGGACTATGGATGTCCGGGGAGCTGTTTTTT
TRBJ1-2 | . | TRBD1 | TRBV7-2 | CASSSYRGPSGYGYTF | TGTGCCAGCAGCTCATACAGGGGGCCGAGTGGGTATGGCTACACCTTC
TRBJ2-7 | . | . | TRBV3-1/TRBV3-2 | CASSPKLWSAFYEQYF | TGTGCCAGCAGCCCCAAGTTATGGTCAGCGTTCTACGAGCAGTACTTC
TRBJ2-3 | once | TRBD2 | TRBV9 | CASSLTSVGTDTQYF | TGTGCCAGCAGCTTGACTAGCGTAGGAACAGATACGCAGTATTTT
TRBJ2-3 | . | . | TRBV7-2 | CASSSQGRDTQYF | TGTGCCAGCAGCTCACAGGGGAGGGATACGCAGTATTTT
TRBJ2-2 | . | TRBD1 | TRBV9 | CASSVGTGSTGELFF | TGTGCCAGCAGCGTAGGGACAGGATCTACCGGGGAGCTGTTTTTT
TRBJ1-2 | few | . | TRBV6-5 | CASSYVAGKKDGYTF | TGTGCCAGCAGTTACGTGGCAGGGAAGAAGGATGGCTACACCTTC
TRBJ1-2 | . | . | TRBV6-5 | CASSYSILGNYGYTF | TGTGCCAGCAGTTACTCGATTTTAGGAAACTATGGCTACACCTTC
TRBJ2-5 | . | TRBD1 | TRBV5-1 | CASSITGGVETQYF | TGCGCCAGCAGCATTACAGGGGGCGTGGAGACCCAGTACTTC
TRBJ1-1 | . | TRBD1 | TRBV6-5 | CASRRTGAGPEAFF | TGTGCCAGCAGAAGGACAGGGGCAGGGCCTGAAGCTTTCTTT
TRBJ2-3 | . | TRBD2 | TRBV5-1 | CASRGSGPGGLAGGTDTQYF | TGCGCCAGCAGAGGGAGTGGGCCGGGGGGTCTAGCGGGCGGCACAGATACGCAGTATTTT
TRBJ1-1 | . | TRBD1 | TRBV9 | CASSPTGTGSGAFF | TGTGCCAGCAGCCCCACCGGGACAGGGTCGGGAGCTTTCTTT
TRBJ2-3 | . | TRBD2 | TRBV7-9 | CASSLLPGTSSSTDTQYF | TGTGCCAGCAGCTTACTACCGGGGACTAGCTCTAGCACAGATACGCAGTATTTT
TRBJ2-1 | . | . | TRBV7-9 | CASTPSPAGVIDEQFF | TGTGCCAGCACTCCCTCCCCCGCAGGGGTGATCGATGAGCAGTTCTTC
TRBJ2-3 | . | TRBD2 | TRBV2 | CASRAARGRVDTQYF | TGTGCCAGCAGGGCCGCTCGCGGGAGAGTAGATACGCAGTATTTT
TRBJ1-3 | once | . | TRBV5-5 | CASTRVPPGNTIYF | TGTGCCAGCACTCGGGTCCCCCCTGGAAACACCATATATTTT
TRBJ1-5 | . | TRBD1 | TRBV9 | CASSVGQGGDQPQHF | TGTGCCAGCAGCGTGGGACAGGGTGGGGATCAGCCCCAGCATTTT
TRBJ2-5 | . | TRBD2 | TRBV7-3 | CASSPQPGAAGEGGTQYF | TGTGCCAGCAGCCCCCAACCTGGTGCTGCGGGAGAAGGCGGGACCCAGTACTTC
TRBJ2-7 | . | . | TRBV9 | CASSPTLGGYEQYF | TGTGCCAGCAGCCCGACCCTGGGCGGCTACGAGCAGTACTTC
TRBJ1-4 | . | . | TRBV6-4 | CASSESPGPAGKLFF | TGTGCCAGCAGTGAATCCCCGGGGCCGGCAGGAAAACTGTTTTTT
TRBJ2-2 | . | TRBD2 | TRBV7-8 | CASSPSGGAGAGELFF | TGTGCCAGCAGCCCAAGCGGGGGGGCTGGAGCCGGGGAGCTGTTTTTT
TRBJ1-2 | . | . | TRBV7-9 | CASSAPGANYGYTF | TGTGCCAGCAGCGCCCCAGGGGCTAACTATGGCTACACCTTC
TRBJ1-3 | . | . | TRBV5-4 | CASSLSGPSGNTIYF | TGTGCCAGCAGCTTATCGGGGCCTTCTGGAAACACCATATATTTT
TRBJ2-2 | . | TRBD2 | TRBV19 | CASSILAGGGPGELFF | TGTGCCAGTAGTATACTAGCGGGAGGCGGACCCGGGGAGCTGTTTTTT
TRBJ2-5 | . | . | TRBV15 | CATSFRGQETQYF | TGTGCCACCAGTTTTAGAGGGCAAGAGACCCAGTACTTC
TRBJ2-7 | once | . | TRBV5-1 | CASRQQPGASYEQYF | TGCGCCAGCAGACAACAACCAGGGGCCTCCTACGAGCAGTACTTC
TRBJ1-1 | . | . | TRBV6-5 | CASMGFTEAFF | TGTGCCAGCATGGGTTTCACTGAAGCTTTCTTT
TRBJ2-1 | . | . | TRBV6-1 | CASSEGIDEQFF | TGTGCCAGCAGTGAAGGTATCGATGAGCAGTTCTTC